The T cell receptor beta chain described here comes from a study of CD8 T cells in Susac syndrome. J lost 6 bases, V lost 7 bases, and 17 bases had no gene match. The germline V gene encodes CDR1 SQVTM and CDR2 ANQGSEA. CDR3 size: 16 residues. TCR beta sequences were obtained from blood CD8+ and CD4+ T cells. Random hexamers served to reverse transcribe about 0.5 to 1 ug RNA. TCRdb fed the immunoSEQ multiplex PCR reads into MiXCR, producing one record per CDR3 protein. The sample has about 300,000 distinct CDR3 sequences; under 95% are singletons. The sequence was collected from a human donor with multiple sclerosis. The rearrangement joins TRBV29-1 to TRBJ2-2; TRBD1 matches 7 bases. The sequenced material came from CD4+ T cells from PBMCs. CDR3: CSAEPPPGQEAGELFF. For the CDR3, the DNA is TGCAGCGCCGAACCCCCACCCGGACAGGAAGCCGGGGAGCTGTTTTTT.